The entry below describes one TCR beta chain. Its cognate antigen is unknown. This record comes from a study of OX40 agonist ivuxolimab in advanced cancers. Study context: Three individuals attained partial responses, comprising one hepatocellular carcinoma case and two cutaneous melanoma cases.

Study-wide results and caveats: Expanded clones were, on average, more numerous in CD8+ T cells than in CD4+. Within 6 weeks, CD4+ and CD8+ blood T cells expanded clonally at 0.1 to 3.0 mg/kg. Individuals who were partial responders at 0.1-3.0 mg/kg had clonal expansion that ranked among the lowest.

Data came from immunoSEQ multiplex PCR; TCRdb stores just in-frame clones and leaves some out. Here the sample spans 91,000 or so clones, 86% being singletons. V gave up 6 bases and J gave up 8 bases; unmatched junction bases: 8. The germline V gene encodes CDR1 KGHSH and CDR2 LQKENI. This CDR3 is built from 14 residues. The chain couples TRBV18 to TRBJ2-1; 9 bases match TRBD2. The specimen comprised CD4+ or CD8+ T cells sorted from blood, sampled in a trial of the OX40 agonist ivuxolimab. The clonotype was recovered from an adult with an advanced solid tumor such as melanoma, head and neck, liver or kidney cancer. The CDR3: CASSPGLAWDEQFF. The DNA of the CDR3 is TGTGCCAGCTCCCCCGGACTAGCGTGGGATGAGCAGTTCTTC.